This TCR beta chain was sequenced for a study of vaccination and CD4 T cells after COVID-19. On the study more broadly: The authors used overlapping spike peptides from SARS-CoV-2, HCoV-NL63, HCoV-OC43 and HCoV-229E to stimulate cells.

Treatment of the sample: approximately nine-day PBMC culture with coronavirus spike peptide pools or control peptides (ViraFEST assay). An Oncomine TCR Beta short-read assay was used to sequence the DNA from cultured CD4+ T cells. TCRdb re-analysed the PCR reads in MiXCR, keeping a single row per CDR3 protein. The repertoire has about 7,200 distinct CDR3 sequences, 20% to 25% of them found once; the top ten carry 27%. This clonotype was seen a handful of times. The target antigen is unknown. Germline V gives CDR1 SGHDT, CDR2 YYEEEE. This CDR3 region has 17 residues. V lost 0 bases to trimming and J lost 7 bases, with 22 bases between them. Overall study findings and caveats: It was observed that, in convalescent patients, a median about 90% of reactive clones arose only post-vaccination.

Sequenced material: CD4+ T cells from blood, cultured in vitro, taken after SARS-CoV-2 vaccination. V usage is TRBV5-6 and J usage is TRBJ2-5, with D perhaps matching TRBD2 (6 bases). The sequence came from a human donor who had recovered from COVID-19. This CDR3 reads CASSLGYSRREKATQYF. CDR3 sequence (DNA): TGTGCCAGCAGCTTGGGCTACAGCAGACGGGAGAAGGCGACCCAGTACTTC.